These 22 T cell receptor beta chains were sequenced from one sample in a study of cytomegalovirus exposure and HLA in healthy donors. 13 Jbeta primers and 60 Vbeta primers were used for the PCR. Libraries were prepared by immunoSEQ multiplex PCR; TCRdb keeps only in-frame clonotypes and omits some of them. The sample includes roughly 120,000 clones, 77% of them seen just once. The sequenced material came from PBMCs. Receptors originate from a woman in her thirties or forties in good health and CMV-seropositive.

This clone has just a few counts. V usage is TRBV5-4 and J usage is TRBJ2-5; D may be TRBD2 (6 bases). The germline gives CDR1 SGHNT, CDR2 YYREEE (reference sequence). V lost 3 bases to trimming and J lost 2 bases, with 11 bases between them. The CDR3 covers 14 residues. The CDR3 DNA follows: TGTGCCAGCAGCTCCCCGGGGGAACAAGAGACCCAGTACTTC. Amino acid sequence: CASSSPGEQETQYF.

A few counts support this clone. The CDR3 spells CASSDRDLSYEQYF. CDR3 sequence (DNA): TGTGCCAGCAGTGATCGGGACTTGTCCTACGAGCAGTACTTC. This rearrangement joins TRBV6-1 to TRBJ2-7, with a possible D match to TRBD2 (6 bases). V lost 3 bases and J 1 base, leaving 10 bases between the germline ends. The CDR3 runs 14 residues. Germline V CDR1 and CDR2: MNHNS, SASEGT.

The V gene is TRBV13, the J gene TRBJ2-7; possible D gene TRBD1, 6 bases. Germline CDR1 reads PRHDT; CDR2 reads FYEKMQ (reference sequence). V shed 5 bases and J shed 2 bases, with 13 bases lying between them. The CDR3 loop spans 14 amino acids. CDR3 residues: CASSRGTSTYEQYF. CDR3 in DNA: TGTGCCAGCAGCCGTGGGACATCCACCTACGAGCAGTACTTC.

CDR3 sequence reads: CASNQGSGANVLTF. CDR3 nucleotides: TGTGCCAGCAACCAGGGGTCTGGGGCCAACGTCCTGACTTTC. The V and J genes are TRBV13 and TRBJ2-6; the D gene is possibly TRBD1 (6 bases). The CDR3 loop spans 14 amino acids. CDR1 is PRHDT and CDR2 is FYEKMQ in the germline V gene (reference sequence). The V end was cut by 7 bases, the J end by 1 base, with 8 bases between.

The rearrangement uses TRBV5-4 and TRBJ1-3, with no clear D. CDR3 size: 15 residues. The V and J ends lost 2 bases and 0 bases respectively, with 9 bases between them. Germline CDR1 reads SGHNT; CDR2 reads YYREEE (reference sequence). The CDR3 region has the DNA TGTGCCAGCAGCTTCGGGTTCCCCTCTGGAAACACCATATATTTT. Translating it yields CASSFGFPSGNTIYF.

The rearrangement joins TRBV30 to TRBJ2-1; 7 positions match TRBD2. This CDR3 spans 16 amino acids. Losses at the gene ends were 0 bases for V and 9 bases for J; bases not matched to a gene: 14. Per the germline V gene, CDR1 is GTSNPN and CDR2 is SVGIG (reference sequence). The CDR3 region is CAWSVNSNGGRGEQFF. DNA of the CDR3: TGTGCCTGGAGTGTCAACTCGAACGGCGGGAGAGGTGAGCAGTTCTTC.

J is TRBJ2-4 and V is TRBV19; 7 nucleotides match TRBD2. Trimming cost V 3 bases and J 6 bases; bases outside gene matches: 8. Germline CDR1 and CDR2: LNHDA and SQIVND (reference sequence). This CDR3 is 15 amino acids long. This CDR3 is CASSITSGRGNIQYF. In DNA, the CDR3 is TGTGCCAGTAGTATTACGTCTGGGAGGGGAAACATTCAGTACTTC.

The J gene is TRBJ1-4, the V gene TRBV6-6; the match to TRBD1 covers 7 bases. The CDR3 is 15 amino acids. The ends lost 0 bases at V and 8 bases at J; junction bases unmatched: 6. Germline V gene lookup returns CDR1 MNHNY and CDR2 SVGAGI (reference sequence). CDR3 loop: CASSYSVGGEEKLFF. The CDR3 DNA is TGTGCCAGCAGTTACTCGGTAGGGGGCGAGGAAAAACTGTTTTTT.

The chain combines TRBV29-1 with TRBJ2-7, with 7 bases fitting TRBD1. Germline-derived CDR1 and CDR2 are SQVTM and ANQGSEA. Germline trimming cut 7 bases from V and 3 bases from J; bases unmatched to any gene: 6. The CDR3 has 12 amino acids. The CDR3 loop is CSGRDSYYEQYF. The DNA for the CDR3 is TGCAGCGGTCGGGACAGTTACTACGAGCAGTACTTC.

The chain links TRBV7-8 to TRBJ1-3; the D is unclear. The V end was cut by 1 base, the J end by 0 bases, with 10 bases between. Germline assignment: CDR1 SGHVS and CDR2 FQNEAQ. There are 16 residues in the CDR3. The CDR3: CASSLVEFLSGNTIYF. The CDR3 DNA sequence: TGTGCCAGCAGCTTAGTCGAGTTCCTCTCTGGAAACACCATATATTTT.

The rearrangement links TRBV5-1 to TRBJ2-7; 9 bases are shared with TRBD2. Per germline, CDR1 SGHRS and CDR2 YFSETQ. The CDR3 runs 15 residues. The ends lost 4 bases at V and 7 bases at J; junction bases unmatched: 12. The CDR3 is CASSAPGLANNEQYF. CDR3 in DNA: TGCGCCAGCAGCGCTCCGGGACTAGCTAACAATGAGCAGTACTTC. Drawing the rest from reference TRBV5-1 and TRBJ2-7, the complete variable domain is KAGVTQTPRYLIKTRGQQVTLSCSPISGHRSVSWYQQTPGQGLQFLFEYFSETQRNKGNFPGRFSGRQFSNSRSEMNVSTLELGDSALYLCASSAPGLANNEQYFGPGTRLTVT.

The chain couples TRBV7-9 to TRBJ1-2, with D perhaps TRBD1 (6 bases). Germline lookup yields CDR1 SEHNR and CDR2 FQNEAQ (reference sequence). Trimming took 11 bases from V and 4 from J, leaving 23 bases between them. The CDR3 length is 15 residues. Here the CDR3 reads CASTLGDTTSYGYTF. The DNA of the CDR3 is TGTGCCTCCACCCTGGGGGACACGACCTCCTATGGCTACACCTTC.

V gene TRBV4-2 combines with J gene TRBJ2-3; D call uncertain. This CDR3 spans 12 amino acids. Germline values: CDR1 LGHNA, CDR2 YNFKEQ. V dropped 1 base and J dropped 4 bases, with 3 bases sitting between them. CDR3 DNA: TGTGCCAGCAGCCAAGTATCAGATACGCAGTATTTT. Translated: CASSQVSDTQYF.

The chain joins TRBV6-6 to TRBJ2-7; 9 bases are a match to TRBD1. V gave up 5 bases and J gave up 6 bases; unmatched junction bases: 8. CDR3 size: 14 residues. Germline V lookup: CDR1 MNHNY, CDR2 SVGAGI (reference sequence). The CDR3 protein is CASSLTGQGTEQYF. In DNA, the CDR3 is TGTGCCAGCAGTCTAACGGGACAGGGTACCGAGCAGTACTTC.

The gene calls are TRBV29-1 and TRBJ2-7, with 7 bases matching TRBD1. Germline lookup yields CDR1 SQVTM and CDR2 ANQGSEA. This CDR3 spans 14 amino acids. The ends lost 3 bases at V and 7 bases at J; junction bases unmatched: 12. The CDR3 protein is CSVDVQGEPLEQYF. The CDR3 DNA reads as TGCAGCGTTGATGTTCAGGGGGAGCCCCTTGAGCAGTACTTC.

J is TRBJ2-7 and V is TRBV13; no firm D call. CDR1 and CDR2 (germline): PRHDT, FYEKMQ (reference sequence). V was pared by 4 bases and J by 3 bases, with 4 bases between. The CDR3 runs 11 residues. The CDR3: CASSSYYEQYF. DNA of the CDR3: TGTGCCAGCAGCTCCTACTACGAGCAGTACTTC.

V and J are TRBV28 and TRBJ2-7; 7 bases agree with TRBD1. Trimming cost V 3 bases and J 0 bases; bases outside gene matches: 2. Germline CDR1 is MDHEN and CDR2 is SYDVKM. The CDR3 has 14 residues. The CDR3 DNA is TGTGCCAGCAGTTTGACAGGGCCCTCCTACGAGCAGTACTTC. Its protein is CASSLTGPSYEQYF.

A single count supports this clone. The chain joins TRBV6-6 to TRBJ1-4, with a possible D match to TRBD1 (6 bases). CDR1 and CDR2 from the germline V gene are MNHNY and SVGAGI (reference sequence). CDR3 length: 15 amino acids. The V end lost 4 bases, the J end lost 2 bases, and 11 bases lay between the germline ends. CDR3 bases: TGTGCCAGCAGTTCCACAGGGTTCACTAATGAAAAACTGTTTTTT. This translates into CASSSTGFTNEKLFF.

The rearrangement links TRBV30 to TRBJ1-1; D not resolved. The CDR3 totals 13 residues. Trimming removed 4 bases from V and 0 bases from J, with 9 bases in between. Germline CDR1 is GTSNPN and CDR2 is SVGIG (reference sequence). CDR3 protein: CAWNGQMNTEAFF. CDR3 bases: TGTGCCTGGAATGGGCAGATGAACACTGAAGCTTTCTTT.

This chain uses TRBV9 with TRBJ2-5, with 11 bases lining up with TRBD2. The CDR3 sequence is 16 residues long. The V and J ends lost 1 base and 2 bases, in that order; junction bases with no gene match: 4. CDR1 and CDR2 (germline): SGDLS, YYNGEE. CDR3 nucleotide sequence: TGTGCCAGCAGCGTATCGACTAGCGGGGTACAAGAGACCCAGTACTTC. Residues: CASSVSTSGVQETQYF.

This clone was counted between two and nine times. The chain joins TRBV6-1 to TRBJ2-7; a possible D gene is TRBD2 (6 bases). This CDR3 comprises 16 residues. Germline values: CDR1 MNHNS, CDR2 SASEGT. The V end lost 1 base, the J end lost 2 bases, and 15 bases lay between the germline ends. CDR3 region: CASSEGSWDWTYEQYF. The CDR3 bases are TGTGCCAGCAGTGAAGGTTCTTGGGACTGGACCTACGAGCAGTACTTC.

The chain carries TRBV19 and TRBJ2-7; 9 bases align to TRBD1. Germline loops: CDR1 LNHDA, CDR2 SQIVND (reference sequence). Trimming at V came to 3 bases and at J to 5 bases, leaving 5 bases not matched to a gene. The CDR3 runs 14 residues. The chain's CDR3 is CASSIPGQGHEQYF. DNA for the CDR3: TGTGCCAGTAGTATCCCGGGACAGGGACACGAGCAGTACTTC.